This is a list of T cell receptor beta chains from one sample in a study of neurological immune-mediated disorders. A single record per CDR3 protein comes from TCRdb applying MiXCR to the 5' RACE reads. The data show 15,000 to 20,000 distinct CDR3 sequences, with around 15% seen just once and 7.8% held by the top ten. The specimen sequenced was CD4+ T cells from blood. The receptor set was obtained from a woman in her fifties or sixties with HTLV-1-associated myelopathy (HAM/TSP). Each CDR3 is given with its conserved first and last residue. Expanded clones are given a class, and other clones once, few, many or no size at all.

clone_size,v_call,cdr3_aa
many,TRBV5-1,CASSPEDRVTDTQYF
many,TRBV5-1,CASSLATGTVSYNEQFF
many,TRBV20-1,CSARAGTSGTGELFF
many,TRBV15,CATSRGQFSEQYF
many,TRBV6-5,CASSAVQVPGAFF
many,TRBV20-1,CSASRGAGNTIYF
many,TRBV4-2,CASSLMTGEVAGELFF
many,TRBV6-5,CASGRGLAGGGEQFF
many,TRBV24-1,CATSPRERGGCPEAFF
many,TRBV7-2,CASSLGWSSGVNTGELFF
many,TRBV30,CACPASGRAGELFF
many,TRBV20-1,CSARTGGVGNTEAFF
many,TRBV20-1,CTASNPDTQYF
many,TRBV29-1,CSVALGGLLAFF
many,TRBV10-3,CAISEAASGKYEQYF
many,TRBV7-8,CASSLWVAMNTGELFF
many,TRBV2,CASSEPGQYYGYTF
many,TRBV20-1,CSARVGAGGAYEQYF
many,TRBV20-1,CSARGGGAGQEKLFF
NA,TRBV5-1,CASSWGRITDTQYF
few,TRBV6-2/TRBV6-3,CASSSISGRFEDEQYF
many,TRBV24-1,CATSDFGGNYNEQFF
many,TRBV20-1,CSARRTADSPLHF
many,TRBV12-3/TRBV12-4,CASSHGQGEKLFF
many,TRBV5-1,CASSRDRGEVSGYTF
many,TRBV7-8,CASSLVEDTQYF
NA,TRBV20-1,CSARVGSGGGKYEQYF
NA,TRBV20-1,CSARDGSDTQYF
many,TRBV24-1,CATSDRQGIGLTDTQYF